This T cell receptor beta chain is drawn from a study of siplizumab effects on memory and regulatory T cells. This clone was observed once. Here immunoSEQ multiplex PCR was the method, and the copy in TCRdb shows in-frame clones only, minus some. The table lists roughly 80,000 clones, roughly 86% of them singletons, with less than 2% in the top ten. The CDR3 covers 15 residues. Trimming cost V 2 bases and J 4 bases; bases outside gene matches: 4. Per the germline V gene, CDR1 is MNHEY and CDR2 is SMNVEV (reference sequence). Sequenced: Tregs sorted from blood. J is TRBJ2-1 and V is TRBV27; 8 bases align to TRBD2. The sequence was collected from a human donor in good health. DNA of the CDR3: TGTGCCAGCAGTTTAGGTACTAGCGGATACAATGAGCAGTTCTTC. Translated, it gives CASSLGTSGYNEQFF.